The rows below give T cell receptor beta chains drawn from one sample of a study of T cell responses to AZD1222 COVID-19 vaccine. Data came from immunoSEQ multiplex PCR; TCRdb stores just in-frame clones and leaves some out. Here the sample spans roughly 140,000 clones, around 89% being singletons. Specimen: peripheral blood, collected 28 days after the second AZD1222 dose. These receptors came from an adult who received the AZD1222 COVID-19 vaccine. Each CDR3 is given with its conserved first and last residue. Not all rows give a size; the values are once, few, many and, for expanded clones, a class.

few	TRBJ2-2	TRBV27	CASSLMPTGYTGELFF
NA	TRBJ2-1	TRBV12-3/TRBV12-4	CASNTRLYEQFF
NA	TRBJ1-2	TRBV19	CASSLRRSQSDGYTF
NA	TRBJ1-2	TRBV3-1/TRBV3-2	CASSQLWDRDYGYTF
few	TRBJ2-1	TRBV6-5	CASSYLRGASGSEQFF
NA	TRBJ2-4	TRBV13	CASSLVWRGQQEDKNIQYF
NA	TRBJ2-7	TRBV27	CASSSPGTGYEQYF
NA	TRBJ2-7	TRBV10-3	CAISIRDRDEQYF
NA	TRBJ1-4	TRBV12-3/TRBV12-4	CASTLDRGEKLFF
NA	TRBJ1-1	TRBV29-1	CSVAENTEAFF
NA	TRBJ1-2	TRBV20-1	CSASSPGQVDGYTF
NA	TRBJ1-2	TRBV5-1	CASSLIAGNGYTF